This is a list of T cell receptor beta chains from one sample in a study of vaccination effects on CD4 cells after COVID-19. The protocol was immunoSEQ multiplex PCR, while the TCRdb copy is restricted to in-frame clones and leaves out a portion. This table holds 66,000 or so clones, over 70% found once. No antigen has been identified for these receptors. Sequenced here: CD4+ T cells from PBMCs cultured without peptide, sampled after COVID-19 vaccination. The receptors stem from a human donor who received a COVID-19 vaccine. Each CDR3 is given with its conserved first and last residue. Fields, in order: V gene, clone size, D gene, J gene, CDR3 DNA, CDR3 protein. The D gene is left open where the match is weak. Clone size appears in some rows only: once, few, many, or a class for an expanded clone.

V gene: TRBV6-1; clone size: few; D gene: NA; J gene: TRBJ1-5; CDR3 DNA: TGTGCCAGCAGTGAGTCGTTTAGCAATCAGCCCCAGCATTTT; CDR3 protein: CASSESFSNQPQHF
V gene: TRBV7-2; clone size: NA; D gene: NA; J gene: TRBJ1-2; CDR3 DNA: TGTGCCAGCAGCTTATACCGTTTGGCAGGGGAATATGGCTACACCTTC; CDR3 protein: CASSLYRLAGEYGYTF
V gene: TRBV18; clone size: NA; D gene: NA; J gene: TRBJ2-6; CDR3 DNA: TGTGCCAGCTCACCACAGGGGGCCAACGTCCTGACTTTC; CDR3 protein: CASSPQGANVLTF
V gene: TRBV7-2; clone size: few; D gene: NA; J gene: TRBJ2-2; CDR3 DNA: TGTGCCAGCAGCTTTGTCACCGGGGAGCTGTTTTTT; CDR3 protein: CASSFVTGELFF
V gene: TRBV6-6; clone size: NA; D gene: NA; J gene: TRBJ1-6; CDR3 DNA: TGTGCCGGCAGGAGCTCCTATAATTCACCCCTCCACTTT; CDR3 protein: CAGRSSYNSPLHF
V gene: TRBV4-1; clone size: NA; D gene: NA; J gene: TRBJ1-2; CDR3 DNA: TGCGCCAGCAGCCAAGATATAAGGGGCGCGCGTAATGGCTACACCTTC; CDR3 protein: CASSQDIRGARNGYTF
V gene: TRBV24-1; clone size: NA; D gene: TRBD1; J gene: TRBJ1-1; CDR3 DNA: TGTGCCACCAGTGACCCTACGGACAGGAACGCTGAAGCTTTCTTT; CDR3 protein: CATSDPTDRNAEAFF
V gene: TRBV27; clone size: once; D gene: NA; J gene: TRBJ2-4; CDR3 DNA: TGTGCCAGCAGTCTACAGGGCGCTCTAAACATTCAGTACTTC; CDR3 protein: CASSLQGALNIQYF
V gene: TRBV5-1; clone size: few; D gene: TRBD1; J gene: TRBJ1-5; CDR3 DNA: TGCGCCAGCAGCTTGGAGGGGGCTCAGCCCCAGCATTTT; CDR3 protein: CASSLEGAQPQHF
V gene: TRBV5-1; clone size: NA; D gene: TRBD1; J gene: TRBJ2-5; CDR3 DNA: TGCGCCAGCAGCCCACAGACAGGGGGGCAAGAGACCCAGTACTTC; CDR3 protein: CASSPQTGGQETQYF
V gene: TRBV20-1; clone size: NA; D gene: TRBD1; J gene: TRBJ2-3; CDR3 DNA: TGCAGTGCAAGTGACAGGGGCCTCACAGATACGCAGTATTTT; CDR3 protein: CSASDRGLTDTQYF
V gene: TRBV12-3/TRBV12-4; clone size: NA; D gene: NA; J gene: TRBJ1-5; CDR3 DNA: TGTGCCAGCAGTTTAAGCAGGGGTCAGCCCCAGCATTTT; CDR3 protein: CASSLSRGQPQHF
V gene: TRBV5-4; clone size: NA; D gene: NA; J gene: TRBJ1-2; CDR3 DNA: TGTGCCAGCAGCTTGGCGTCATTCGGTGGCTACACCTTC; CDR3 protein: CASSLASFGGYTF
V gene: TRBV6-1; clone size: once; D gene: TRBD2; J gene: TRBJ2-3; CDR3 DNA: TGTGCCAGCAGTGAACCTGGATTGGGGCGGGGGGCAGATACGCAGTATTTT; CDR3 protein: CASSEPGLGRGADTQYF
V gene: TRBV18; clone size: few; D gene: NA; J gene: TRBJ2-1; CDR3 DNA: TGTGCCAGCTCACCAGACCGGCGTGAGCAGTTCTTC; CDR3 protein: CASSPDRREQFF
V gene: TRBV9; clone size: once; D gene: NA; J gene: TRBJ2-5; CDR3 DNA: TGTGCCAGCAGCAAAGAAGGGGGGGGCAGAGAGACCCAGTACTTC; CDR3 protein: CASSKEGGGRETQYF
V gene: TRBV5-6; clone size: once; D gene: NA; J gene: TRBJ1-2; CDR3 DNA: TGTGCCAGCAGCTTGGCAGACGGAGAGAGCTATGGCTACACCTTC; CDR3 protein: CASSLADGESYGYTF
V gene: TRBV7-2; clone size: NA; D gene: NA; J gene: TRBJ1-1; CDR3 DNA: TGTGCCAGCAGCTTAGATGGGGGTTTCACTGAAGCTTTCTTT; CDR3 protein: CASSLDGGFTEAFF
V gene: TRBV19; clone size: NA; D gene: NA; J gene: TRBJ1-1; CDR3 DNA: TGTGCCAGTAGTTCCTTGCCACGTTTAAAGAACACTGAAGCTTTCTTT; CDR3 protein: CASSSLPRLKNTEAFF
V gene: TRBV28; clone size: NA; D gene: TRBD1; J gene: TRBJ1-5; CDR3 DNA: TGTGCCAGCGATCTGGGGCTCTTCACAGGGGGCGAAGGGAATCAGCCCCAGCATTTT; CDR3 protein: CASDLGLFTGGEGNQPQHF
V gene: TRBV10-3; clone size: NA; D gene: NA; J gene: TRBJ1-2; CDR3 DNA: TGTGCCATAGAGGCTTCGGACGGGACCTATGGCTACACCTTC; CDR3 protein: CAIEASDGTYGYTF
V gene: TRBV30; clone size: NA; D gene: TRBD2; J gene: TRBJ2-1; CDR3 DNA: TGTGCCTGGAGTGCTACGGGGGGATACAATGAGCAGTTCTTC; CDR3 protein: CAWSATGGYNEQFF
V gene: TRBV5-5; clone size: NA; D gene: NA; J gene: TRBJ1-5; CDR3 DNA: TGTGCCAGCAGCTCCGGGACACCAGATCAGCCCCAGCATTTT; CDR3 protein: CASSSGTPDQPQHF
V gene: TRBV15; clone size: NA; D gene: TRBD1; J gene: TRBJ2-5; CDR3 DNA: TGTGCCACCAGCCATTCCAGGGGGCGGATCCAAGAGACCCAGTACTTC; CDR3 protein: CATSHSRGRIQETQYF
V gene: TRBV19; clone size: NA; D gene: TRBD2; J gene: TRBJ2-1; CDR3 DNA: TGTGCCATCGCTAGCGGGGGGGCTAATGAGCAGTTCTTC; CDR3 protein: CAIASGGANEQFF
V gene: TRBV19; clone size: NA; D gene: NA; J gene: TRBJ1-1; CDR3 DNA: TGTGCCAGTAGTCTTGACAGTCACACTGAAGCTTTCTTT; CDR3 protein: CASSLDSHTEAFF
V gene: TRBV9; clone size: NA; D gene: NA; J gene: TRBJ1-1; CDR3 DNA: TGTGCCAGCAGCCGTCTGGATAGGGGTTCCACTGAAGCTTTCTTT; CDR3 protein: CASSRLDRGSTEAFF
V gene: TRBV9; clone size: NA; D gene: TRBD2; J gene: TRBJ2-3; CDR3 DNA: TGTGCCAGCAGCGAAGGACTAGTCTTGGATACGCAGTATTTT; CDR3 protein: CASSEGLVLDTQYF
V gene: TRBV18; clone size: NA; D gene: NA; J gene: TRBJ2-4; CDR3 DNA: TGTGCCAGCTCACGAGGCGAACATGTAGGCAAAAACATTCAGTACTTC; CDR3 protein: CASSRGEHVGKNIQYF
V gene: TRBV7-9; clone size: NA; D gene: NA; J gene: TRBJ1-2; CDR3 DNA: TGTGCCAGCAGCCCCAATTCCGTTGGCTACACCTTC; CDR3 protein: CASSPNSVGYTF
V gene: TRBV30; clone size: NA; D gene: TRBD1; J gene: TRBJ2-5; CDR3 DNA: TGTGCCTGGAGCTCAATGGCACAGGGGGGTGTGGAGACCCAGTACTTC; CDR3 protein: CAWSSMAQGGVETQYF
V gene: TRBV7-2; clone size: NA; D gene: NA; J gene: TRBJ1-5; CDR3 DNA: TGTGCCAGCAGCTTAGAGTTGTTTCAGCCCCAGCATTTT; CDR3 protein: CASSLELFQPQHF
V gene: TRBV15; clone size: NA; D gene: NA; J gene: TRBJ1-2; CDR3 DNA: TGTGCCACCAGCAGAGATAAGAACAACGGCTACACCTTC; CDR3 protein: CATSRDKNNGYTF
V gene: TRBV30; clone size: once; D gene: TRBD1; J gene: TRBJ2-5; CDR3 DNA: TGTGCCTGGAGACCGACAGGGGCGAGAGAGACCCAGTACTTC; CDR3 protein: CAWRPTGARETQYF
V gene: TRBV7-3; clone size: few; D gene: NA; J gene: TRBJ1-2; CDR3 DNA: TGTGCCAGCAGCTTAAGCGGGGGGCTGAATGGCTACACCTTC; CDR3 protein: CASSLSGGLNGYTF